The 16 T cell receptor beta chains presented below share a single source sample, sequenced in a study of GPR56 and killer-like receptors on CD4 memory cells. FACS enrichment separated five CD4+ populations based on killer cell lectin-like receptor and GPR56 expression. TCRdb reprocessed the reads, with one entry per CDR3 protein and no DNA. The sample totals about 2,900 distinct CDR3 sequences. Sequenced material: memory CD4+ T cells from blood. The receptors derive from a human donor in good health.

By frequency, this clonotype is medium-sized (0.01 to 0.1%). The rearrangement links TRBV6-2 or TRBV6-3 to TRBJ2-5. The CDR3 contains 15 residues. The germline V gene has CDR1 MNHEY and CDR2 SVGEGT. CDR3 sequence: CASSSELADTKTQYF.

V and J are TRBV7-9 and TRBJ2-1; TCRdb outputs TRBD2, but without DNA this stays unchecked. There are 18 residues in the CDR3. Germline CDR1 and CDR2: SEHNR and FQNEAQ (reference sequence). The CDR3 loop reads CASSPRIGTSGGYNEQFF.

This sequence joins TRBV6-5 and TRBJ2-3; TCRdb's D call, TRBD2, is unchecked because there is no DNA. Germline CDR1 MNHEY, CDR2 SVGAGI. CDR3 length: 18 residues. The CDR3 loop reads CASSHLAGETSSTDTQYF.

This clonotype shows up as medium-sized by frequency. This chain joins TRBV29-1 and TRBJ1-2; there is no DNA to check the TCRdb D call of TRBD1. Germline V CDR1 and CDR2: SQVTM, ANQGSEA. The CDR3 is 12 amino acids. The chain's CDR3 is CSVDRAAYGYTF.

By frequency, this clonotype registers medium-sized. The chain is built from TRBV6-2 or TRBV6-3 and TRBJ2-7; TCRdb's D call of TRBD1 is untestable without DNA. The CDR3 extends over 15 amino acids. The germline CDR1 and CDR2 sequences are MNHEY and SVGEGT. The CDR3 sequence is CASKGWGPDSYEQYF.

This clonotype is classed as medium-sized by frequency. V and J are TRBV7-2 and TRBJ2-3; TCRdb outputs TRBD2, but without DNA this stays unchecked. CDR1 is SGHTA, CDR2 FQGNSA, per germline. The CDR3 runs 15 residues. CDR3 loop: CASSASGGAVDTQYF.

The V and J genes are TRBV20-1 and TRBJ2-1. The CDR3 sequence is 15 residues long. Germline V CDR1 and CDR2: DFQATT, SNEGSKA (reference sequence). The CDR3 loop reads CSARDLAGSYNEQFF.

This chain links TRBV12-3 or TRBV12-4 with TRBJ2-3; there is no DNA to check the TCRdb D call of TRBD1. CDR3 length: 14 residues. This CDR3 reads CASTTGSSTDTQYF.

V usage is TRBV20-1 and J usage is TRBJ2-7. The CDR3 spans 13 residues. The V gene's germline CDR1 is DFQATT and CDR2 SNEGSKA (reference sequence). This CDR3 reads CSARPTSSYEQYF.

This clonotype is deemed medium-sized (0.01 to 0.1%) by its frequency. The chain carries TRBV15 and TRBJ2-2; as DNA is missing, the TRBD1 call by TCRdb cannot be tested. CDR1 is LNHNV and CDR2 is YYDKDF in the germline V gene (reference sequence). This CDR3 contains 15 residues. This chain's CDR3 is CATSRDPRGTGELFF.

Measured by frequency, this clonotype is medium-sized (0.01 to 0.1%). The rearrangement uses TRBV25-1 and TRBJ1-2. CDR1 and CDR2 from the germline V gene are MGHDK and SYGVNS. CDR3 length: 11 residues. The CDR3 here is CASSRWRGYTF.

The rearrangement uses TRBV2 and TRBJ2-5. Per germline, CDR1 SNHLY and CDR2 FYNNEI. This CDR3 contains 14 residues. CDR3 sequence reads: CASSEALSNDPEYF.

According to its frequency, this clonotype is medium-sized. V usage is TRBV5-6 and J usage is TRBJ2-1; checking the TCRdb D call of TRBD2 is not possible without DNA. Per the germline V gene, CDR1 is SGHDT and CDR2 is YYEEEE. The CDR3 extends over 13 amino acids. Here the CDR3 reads CASSLGWQGGQFF.

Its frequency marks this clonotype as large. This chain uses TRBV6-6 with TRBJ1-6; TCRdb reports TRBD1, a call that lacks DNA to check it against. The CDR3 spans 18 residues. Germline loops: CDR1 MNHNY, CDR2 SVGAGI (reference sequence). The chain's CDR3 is CATSGGQGHGYGDSPLHF.

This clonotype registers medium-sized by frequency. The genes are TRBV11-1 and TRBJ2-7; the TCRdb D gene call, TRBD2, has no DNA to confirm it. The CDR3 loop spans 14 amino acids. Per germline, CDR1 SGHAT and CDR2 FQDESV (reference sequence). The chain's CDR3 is CASSLRLAGYRQYF.

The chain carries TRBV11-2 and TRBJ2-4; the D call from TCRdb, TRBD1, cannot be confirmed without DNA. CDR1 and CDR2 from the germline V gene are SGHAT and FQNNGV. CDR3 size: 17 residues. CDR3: CASSLEKRTGGQNIQYF. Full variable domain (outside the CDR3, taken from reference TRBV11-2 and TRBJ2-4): EAGVAQSPRYKIIEKRQSVAFWCNPISGHATLYWYQQILGQGPKLLIQFQNNGVVDDSQLPKDRFSAERLKGVDSTLKIQPAKLEDSAVYLCASSLEKRTGGQNIQYFGAGTRLSVL.